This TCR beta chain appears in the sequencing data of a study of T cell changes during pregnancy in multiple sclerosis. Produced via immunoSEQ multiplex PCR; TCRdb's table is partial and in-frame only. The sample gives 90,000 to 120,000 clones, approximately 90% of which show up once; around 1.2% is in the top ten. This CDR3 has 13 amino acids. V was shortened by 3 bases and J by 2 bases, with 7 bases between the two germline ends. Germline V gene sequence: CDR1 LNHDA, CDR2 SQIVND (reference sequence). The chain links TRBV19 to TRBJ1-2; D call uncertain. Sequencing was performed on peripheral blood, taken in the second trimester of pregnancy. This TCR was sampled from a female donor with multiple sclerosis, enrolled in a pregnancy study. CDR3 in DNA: TGTGCCAGTAGTATGAAACAGAACTATGGCTACACCTTC. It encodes CASSMKQNYGYTF.